This T cell receptor (beta chain) stems from a study of control samples from healthy donors and cancer patients. The method was immunoSEQ multiplex PCR; TCRdb's version includes in-frame clones alone and lacks a portion of them. Among tens of thousands of clones listed, more than 85% were seen once. V shed 0 bases and J shed 7 bases, with 7 bases lying between them. CDR3 length equals 14 residues. Germline CDR1 MNHEY, CDR2 SVGAGI. The chain combines TRBV6-5 with TRBJ1-6; D gene ambiguous. Sequenced material: blood. This TCR came from a woman aged 45-59 years in good health. CDR3 nucleotides: TGTGCCAGCAGTTACTCGACTGGAAATTCACCCCTCCACTTT. It specifies CASSYSTGNSPLHF.